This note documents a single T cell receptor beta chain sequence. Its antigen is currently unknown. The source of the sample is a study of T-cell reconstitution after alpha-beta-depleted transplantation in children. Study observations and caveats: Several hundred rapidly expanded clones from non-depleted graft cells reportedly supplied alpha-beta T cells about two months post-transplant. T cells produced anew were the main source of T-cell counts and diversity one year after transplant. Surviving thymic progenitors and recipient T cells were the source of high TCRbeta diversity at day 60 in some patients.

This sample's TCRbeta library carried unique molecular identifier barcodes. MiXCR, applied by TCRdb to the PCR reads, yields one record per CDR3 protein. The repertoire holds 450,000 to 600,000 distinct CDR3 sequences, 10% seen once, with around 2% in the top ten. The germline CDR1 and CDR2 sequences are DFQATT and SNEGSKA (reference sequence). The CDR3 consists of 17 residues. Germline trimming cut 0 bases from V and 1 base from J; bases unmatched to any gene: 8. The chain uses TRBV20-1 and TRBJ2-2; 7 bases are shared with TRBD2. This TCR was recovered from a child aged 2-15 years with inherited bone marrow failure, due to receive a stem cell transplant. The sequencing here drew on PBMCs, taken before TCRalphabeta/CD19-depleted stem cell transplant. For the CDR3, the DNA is TGCAGTGCTAGAGATCCCCGGGTAGCGGGGAACACCGGGGAGCTGTTTTTT. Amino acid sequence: CSARDPRVAGNTGELFF.